These 2 T cell receptor beta chains share one sample of origin, sequenced in a study of post-analysis software for immune sequencing data. Study-wide findings and caveats: In patients, 4 to 6 TRBV segments were more frequent than in controls, with TRBV5-6, TRBV5-1 and TRBV20-1 among them.

The antigens of these receptors remain unknown. TCR beta cDNA libraries included unique molecular identifiers. TCRdb analysed the PCR reads with MiXCR anew, one entry per CDR3 protein. Found here are about 810,000 distinct CDR3 sequences, approximately 53% of them singletons; the top ten hold roughly 4.4%. The sequencing sample was made of blood. These receptors were obtained from a girl between 10 and 17 years old with multiple sclerosis.

This rearrangement joins TRBV7-8 to TRBJ2-7; 8 bases are a match to TRBD2. The J call is doubtful: the DNA matches TRBJ2-5 better. Germline lookup yields CDR1 SGHVS and CDR2 FQNEAQ. This CDR3 region has 15 residues. CDR3 residues: CASSKGAGGLETQYF. The CDR3 DNA reads as TGTGCCAGCAGCAAAGGGGCGGGGGGCTTAGAGACCCAGTACTTC.

The chain has TRBV29-1 and TRBJ1-2; no clear D gene. CDR3 length: 15 residues. In germline, CDR1 is SQVTM, CDR2 ANQGSEA. Deletions cut 2 bases from V and 4 bases from J, with 17 bases between. The CDR3 coding sequence is TGCAGCGTTGAACCCGAACACCACGACATCTATGGCTACACCTTC. Translated, it gives CSVEPEHHDIYGYTF.